Each of the 26 T cell receptor beta chains below was sequenced from the same sample in a study of shared clonotypes between healthy human individuals. Clones were sequenced by immunoSEQ multiplex PCR, and TCRdb holds only the in-frame ones, with some missing. The profile shows approximately 590,000 clones, about 95% of them singletons. Terminally differentiated effector memory CD45RA+ cells were excluded from the naive CD8 cells, which were CD45RO-negative and positively selected for CCR7. Sequences were obtained from naive CD8+ T cells sorted from blood. These receptors were collected from a woman in her 30s in good health.

The CDR3 region is CASSFQRDLSYEQYF. The CDR3 region has the DNA TGTGCCAGCAGCTTCCAGCGAGACCTATCCTACGAGCAGTACTTC. The V gene is TRBV7-9, the J gene TRBJ2-7; D is undetermined. CDR3 length equals 15 residues. Germline values: CDR1 SEHNR, CDR2 FQNEAQ (reference sequence). Trimming cost V 3 bases and J 1 base, with 13 bases left between them.

The genes are TRBV27 and TRBJ2-7; 7 positions match TRBD2. The CDR3 is made up of 15 amino acids. Germline-derived CDR1 and CDR2 are MNHEY and SMNVEV (reference sequence). V gave up 6 bases and J gave up 2 bases; unmatched junction bases: 10. CDR3 sequence reads: CASSSRSGTPYEQYF. DNA of the CDR3: TGTGCCAGCAGCAGTAGGAGCGGGACTCCCTACGAGCAGTACTTC.

This chain connects TRBV27 to TRBJ2-1; D is perhaps TRBD2 (5 bases). V was pared by 4 bases and J by 4 bases, with 14 bases between. CDR3 length equals 15 residues. CDR1 is MNHEY, CDR2 SMNVEV, per germline (reference sequence). The CDR3 reads CASSSPETIYNEQFF. The CDR3 bases are TGTGCCAGCAGTTCCCCCGAGACTATATACAATGAGCAGTTCTTC.

This clone has just one count. The V gene is TRBV5-1, the J gene TRBJ2-1; 13 bases fit TRBD2. The CDR3 has 16 amino acids. V lost 3 bases, J lost 5 bases, and 5 bases stayed unmatched. Germline CDR1 SGHRS, CDR2 YFSETQ. As DNA, the CDR3 is TGCGCCAGCAGCTGGCAAGGGACTAGCGGGAACAATGAGCAGTTCTTC. This translates into CASSWQGTSGNNEQFF.

The chain carries TRBV9 and TRBJ1-1; D unclear. The CDR3 contains 14 residues. CDR1 is SGDLS, CDR2 YYNGEE, per germline. The V and J ends lost 2 bases and 2 bases respectively, with 10 bases between them. The CDR3 here is CASSVGEGNTEAFF. The CDR3 DNA is TGTGCCAGCAGCGTTGGGGAAGGCAACACTGAAGCTTTCTTT.

The chain combines TRBV28 with TRBJ2-7, with 10 bases aligning to TRBD2. Germline V gene data show CDR1 as MDHEN and CDR2 as SYDVKM. V lost 6 bases and J lost 2; bases outside the gene matches: 7. The CDR3 contains 15 residues. CDR3 sequence reads: CASSQGAGGPYEQYF. CDR3 DNA: TGTGCCAGCAGCCAAGGAGCGGGAGGGCCCTACGAGCAGTACTTC.

This rearrangement joins TRBV5-6 to TRBJ1-4, with TRBD1 identical over 7 bases. The CDR3 spans 13 residues. The germline gives CDR1 SGHDT, CDR2 YYEEEE. V lost 0 bases to trimming and J lost 12 bases; unmatched junction nucleotides: 5. DNA of the CDR3: TGTGCCAGCAGCTTGGTAGGGGGCTACCAACTGTTTTTT. Translated, it gives CASSLVGGYQLFF.

The rearrangement joins TRBV29-1 to TRBJ2-5, with TRBD2 as a possible D gene (6 bases). The V end lost 7 bases, the J end lost 2 bases, and 17 bases lay between the germline ends. The germline V gene has CDR1 SQVTM and CDR2 ANQGSEA. The CDR3 covers 14 residues. This CDR3 is CSADDGGIQETQYF. The CDR3 DNA follows: TGCAGCGCAGATGACGGGGGAATACAAGAGACCCAGTACTTC.

The chain carries TRBV5-5 and TRBJ2-2; 10 bases map to TRBD2. The V and J ends lost 3 bases and 5 bases, in that order; junction bases with no gene match: 10. Germline V gene data show CDR1 as SGHKS and CDR2 as YYEKEE (reference sequence). The CDR3 is 17 residues long. The CDR3 sequence is CASSYTSGRAGTGELFF. DNA for the CDR3: TGTGCCAGCAGCTACACCAGCGGGAGGGCTGGTACCGGGGAGCTGTTTTTT.

The CDR3 region has the DNA TGTGCCAGCAGCCTACTTAGCGGGACCTTTAATTTTTACAATGAGCAGTTCTTC. It is translated as CASSLLSGTFNFYNEQFF. This chain links TRBV7-8 with TRBJ2-1, with 8 bases that match TRBD2. Trimming removed 5 bases from V and 4 bases from J; junction bases left unmatched: 16. CDR1 is SGHVS and CDR2 is FQNEAQ in the germline V gene. The CDR3 runs 18 residues.

CDR3 protein: CASSQGFNQPQHF. DNA of the CDR3: TGTGCCAGCAGTCAGGGGTTCAATCAGCCCCAGCATTTT. This sequence joins TRBV28 and TRBJ1-5, with a weak D call TRBD1 (6 bases). Germline CDR1 reads MDHEN; CDR2 reads SYDVKM. The CDR3 covers 13 residues. Trimming stripped 5 bases from V and 3 bases from J, with 8 bases between.

V gene TRBV11-2 combines with J gene TRBJ2-1, with TRBD2 identical over 7 bases. CDR1 and CDR2 (germline): SGHAT, FQNNGV. J was trimmed by 0 bases and V by 4 bases; bases with no gene match: 9. The CDR3 sequence is 17 residues long. The CDR3, as DNA: TGTGCCAGCAGCTCCCCCCCGGGGGGAAGCTCCTACAATGAGCAGTTCTTC. Protein: CASSSPPGGSSYNEQFF.

The V and J genes are TRBV4-1 and TRBJ1-5, with D uncertain. V was shortened by 1 base and J by 0 bases, with 10 bases between the two germline ends. The V gene's germline CDR1 is MGHRA and CDR2 YSYEKL. The CDR3 totals 16 residues. CDR3 sequence (DNA): TGCGCCAGCAGCCAAGCGAACCTTTATAGCAATCAGCCCCAGCATTTT. Its protein is CASSQANLYSNQPQHF.

This chain links TRBV28 with TRBJ2-7; TRBD1 matches 7 bases. V gave up 7 bases and J gave up 0 bases; unmatched junction bases: 15. Germline values: CDR1 MDHEN, CDR2 SYDVKM. This CDR3 is 17 amino acids long. The chain's CDR3 is CASTLQGSSFSSYEQYF. As DNA, the CDR3 is TGTGCCAGCACCTTACAGGGGTCCTCTTTCAGCTCCTACGAGCAGTACTTC.

The gene calls are TRBV28 and TRBJ1-1, with a possible D match to TRBD1 (6 bases). CDR1 MDHEN and CDR2 SYDVKM come from the germline V gene. This CDR3 region has 17 residues. Trimming removed 6 bases from V and 4 bases from J, with 24 bases in between. Here the CDR3 DNA reads TGTGCCAGCAGCCCGGCGGGGAGGACAGCATTAAGCACTGAAGCTTTCTTT. This gives the protein CASSPAGRTALSTEAFF.

The chain recombines TRBV19 with TRBJ2-7; D assignment may be TRBD1 or TRBD2 (5 bases each). Trimming removed 6 bases from V and 3 bases from J, with 18 bases in between. This CDR3 has 15 residues. Germline lookup yields CDR1 LNHDA and CDR2 SQIVND (reference sequence). DNA of the CDR3: TGTGCCAGTAGGGGGGTCGTGGACAACCACTACGAGCAGTACTTC. Its protein product is CASRGVVDNHYEQYF.

This chain uses TRBV4-1 with TRBJ1-4; D remains unclear. Germline loops: CDR1 MGHRA, CDR2 YSYEKL. The length of the CDR3 is 15 residues. Trimming took off 4 bases at V and 8 bases at J, with 17 bases between the two ends. The CDR3 DNA reads as TGCGCCAGCAGCCTTCGGACGGCGTTGATAGAAAAACTGTTTTTT. Translated, it gives CASSLRTALIEKLFF.

This chain connects TRBV28 to TRBJ1-1, with D unclear. Between the trimmed V and J ends, which lost 3 bases and 5 bases, there was a span of 16 bases. This CDR3 has 15 amino acids. Germline assignment: CDR1 MDHEN and CDR2 SYDVKM. CDR3 in amino acids: CASSFTGVRETEAFF. Written as DNA, the CDR3 is TGTGCCAGCAGTTTTACTGGGGTTCGTGAGACTGAAGCTTTCTTT.

This clone was observed a single time. V is TRBV10-2 and J is TRBJ2-1; 7 nucleotides align to TRBD1. J gave up 7 bases and V 6 bases, and 12 bases lay outside the gene matches. CDR3 length: 15 amino acids. Germline CDR1 is WSHSY and CDR2 is SAAADI. This chain's CDR3 is CASRGGQLPLNEQFF. CDR3 in DNA: TGCGCCAGCAGAGGGGGACAGTTACCCCTGAATGAGCAGTTCTTC.

As concerns this clone: The sample contains more than one DNA sequence encoding this CDR3. The J gene is TRBJ1-1, the V gene TRBV6-5; D unresolved. Looked up from germline, CDR1 is MNHEY and CDR2 is SVGAGI. There are 13 residues in the CDR3. Trimming removed 2 bases at V and 1 base at J, with 5 bases between. CDR3 DNA sequence: TGTGCCAGCAGTTACCTTGGGAACACTGAAGCTTTCTTT. Translating it yields CASSYLGNTEAFF.

The chain has TRBV13 and TRBJ2-5; perhaps TRBD1 as D (6 bases). Trimming took 3 bases from V and 2 from J, leaving 10 bases between them. Germline V gene sequence: CDR1 PRHDT, CDR2 FYEKMQ (reference sequence). This CDR3 contains 14 residues. CDR3 in amino acids: CASSFGDTQETQYF. CDR3 DNA: TGTGCCAGCAGCTTCGGGGACACACAAGAGACCCAGTACTTC.

The chain combines TRBV28 with TRBJ2-1; D not resolved. This CDR3 contains 12 residues. Between the trimmed V and J ends, which lost 4 bases and 9 bases, there was a span of 10 bases. Germline V gene data show CDR1 as MDHEN and CDR2 as SYDVKM. CDR3 in amino acids: CASSSDLREQFF. CDR3 bases: TGTGCCAGCAGTTCGGACCTTCGTGAGCAGTTCTTC. Combining the CDR3 with reference TRBV28 and TRBJ2-1 gives the whole variable domain DVKVTQSSRYLVKRTGEKVFLECVQDMDHENMFWYRQDPGLGLRLIYFSYDVKMKEKGDIPEGYSVSREKKERFSLILESASTNQTSMYLCASSSDLREQFFGPGTRLTVL.

This chain uses TRBV5-6 with TRBJ2-3; 13 bases are shared with TRBD2. Germline-derived CDR1 and CDR2 are SGHDT and YYEEEE. Trimming at V came to 4 bases and at J to 4 bases, leaving 9 bases not matched to a gene. The CDR3 spans 17 residues. The CDR3: CASSGLTSGRAADTQYF. The DNA for the CDR3 is TGTGCCAGCAGCGGCCTAACTAGCGGGAGGGCCGCAGATACGCAGTATTTT.

As concerns this clone: Other DNA sequences in this sample translate to the same CDR3. J is TRBJ2-7 and V is TRBV9, with 8 bases identical to TRBD2. The CDR3 spans 14 residues. Per germline, CDR1 SGDLS and CDR2 YYNGEE. V lost 0 bases to trimming and J lost 3 bases; unmatched junction nucleotides: 2. The CDR3 nucleotides read TGTGCCAGCAGCGTAGGGCTAGCGGGCTACGAGCAGTACTTC. Translating it yields CASSVGLAGYEQYF.

This sequence joins TRBV2 and TRBJ2-7; perhaps TRBD2 as D (6 bases). Trimming cost V 6 bases and J 0 bases, with 15 bases left between them. The germline V gene encodes CDR1 SNHLY and CDR2 FYNNEI. The CDR3 is made up of 15 amino acids. This CDR3 reads CASRRPGGFSYEQYF. The CDR3 region has the DNA TGTGCCAGCAGACGCCCCGGGGGATTCTCCTACGAGCAGTACTTC.

J is TRBJ2-1 and V is TRBV4-1, with D unclear. Germline V gives CDR1 MGHRA, CDR2 YSYEKL. V was clipped by 0 bases and J by 0 bases, with 12 bases between them. This CDR3 region has 17 residues. CDR3 sequence: CASSQDLDLSSYNEQFF. The CDR3 DNA reads as TGCGCCAGCAGCCAAGATCTAGATCTCAGCTCCTACAATGAGCAGTTCTTC.